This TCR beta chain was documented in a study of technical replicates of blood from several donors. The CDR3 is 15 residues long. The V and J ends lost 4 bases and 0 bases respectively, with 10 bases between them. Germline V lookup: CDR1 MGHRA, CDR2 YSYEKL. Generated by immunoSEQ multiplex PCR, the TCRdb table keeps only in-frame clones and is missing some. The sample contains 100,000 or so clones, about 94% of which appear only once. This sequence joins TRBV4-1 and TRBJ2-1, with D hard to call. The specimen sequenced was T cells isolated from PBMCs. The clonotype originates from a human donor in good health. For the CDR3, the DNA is TGCGCCAGCAGCCGCGGCCAGAGCTCCTACAATGAGCAGTTCTTC. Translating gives CASSRGQSSYNEQFF.